Reported below is one TCR beta chain. At least ten counts were recorded for this clonotype. Which antigen it targets is not known. Base qualities are missing; no much larger clone stands one base away. The data were taken from a study of blood T cells in healthy people across ages (dated by TCRdb to between 2015 and 2017). With regard to the full study: In model experiments, roughly one uniquely barcoded TCR beta cDNA molecule per two T cells was captured by template switching. Donors were grouped into four age groups: young (average roughly 16 years), middle-aged (roughly 38), aged (around 66) and long-lived (less than 85). Age-related changes in TCR beta repertoire diversity were measured in the study by deep sequencing normalized with unique cDNA molecular identifiers. For two donors (one aged 18 to 29 and one aged 80 or older), the study analyzed two additional independent replicas of 1 million unique cDNA reads from the same blood draw. The paper's findings and limits, for the study overall: Estimates of total diversity from one million sequenced T cells were regarded as lower bounds and underestimates. Observed TCR beta diversity per million T cells fell roughly linearly with age, and a significant reduction was already apparent by age around 40. Because donor CMV infection status was unknown, age-related changes in expanded clonotypes were potentially confounded. Observed TCR beta diversity correlated strongly with the percentage of naive T cells measured by flow cytometry. Compared with the aged group, the long-lived group had more naive CD4+ T cells, fewer expanded clones and increased TCR diversity, a pattern suggesting age selection. Since profiling was done on bulk unsorted PBMCs, naive and antigen-experienced compartments could not be conclusively compared.

The roughly 39 donors, aged about 6 to 100 years, were systemically healthy Caucasian individuals from Russia. Roughly 10 milliliters of peripheral blood were collected from each donor into EDTA-treated Vacutainer tubes. Ficoll-Paque density-gradient centrifugation was used to isolate PBMCs, with at least 6.5 million per sample. Total RNA was extracted from PBMCs with Trizol reagent, with at least 5 micrograms obtained per sample. The percentages of naive CD45RAhigh/CD27high T cells were determined by flow cytometry on a PBMC aliquot from every donor. Receptors were amplified or captured by 5' RACE. Sequenced using an Illumina HiSeq 2500. The second PCR ran for roughly 7 to 11 cycles and used a J-beta primer mix along with a sample-barcoded 5' primer. A unique molecular identifier was introduced onto each TCR beta cDNA molecule by a template-switch 5' adaptor carrying 12 random nucleotides. At least 3 million CDR3-containing paired-end reads were obtained from each sample. First-strand cDNA was synthesized from all RNA with the Mint cDNA synthesis kit, primed by a TRBC-specific oligonucleotide. Following uracil-DNA glycosylase treatment, all cDNA underwent a first 18-cycle PCR with the universal primers M1SS and BC2_uni_R. The paper's processing steps were these. For normalization, 1 million high-quality reads, each with a distinct molecular identifier, were randomly selected from each sample. Instead of being binned into consensus sequences, reads that shared molecular identifiers were thrown out. MiTCR, set to a Q25 quality threshold and the strictest error-elimination algorithm, was used for CDR3 identification, clonotype clustering and error correction. Lower-bound total TCR beta diversity was estimated with a nonparametric unseen species model using Euler transformation. Using fastp at Q25 and MiXCR, TCRdb reprocessed the public reads and kept productive beta chains. Rows are combined by CDR3 protein, so each entry shows the most common genes and DNA. What appears here as the V and J calls and clone size reflects TCRdb's work, not the paper's. Across this sample there are over 700,000 distinct CDR3 sequences, with just under 25% seen only once. The top ten constitute more than 8.5% of the sample.

CDR1 and CDR2, looked up from the germline V gene, are LGHNA and YSLEER. The CDR3 measures 16 amino acids from cysteine to phenylalanine. Only the CDR3 DNA stays, 48 bases, in frame from base 1. V is clipped by 0 bases and J by 2 bases, and the sequence between their germline boundaries is 12 bases long. These same records also appear under a second study, on T cells of mothers and their children. The second publication reports: Donors were nine systemically healthy Caucasian individuals: three mothers and their six children. cDNA synthesis consumed the entire amount of extracted RNA, loaded at 1.5 ug RNA in each 15 ul reaction. In the second PCR, the M1S primer added sample barcodes and 2-4 random nucleotides. Over 8 million TCR beta CDR3 reads were obtained for each mother, and approximately 3 million reads were obtained for each child. Thymic selection similarly shapes TCR recombination output in related and unrelated pairs, with minor effect from inherited differences. Normalized repertoire overlap in related mother-child pairs was always slightly higher than in unrelated mother-child pairs, but the difference was never significant. No persistent microchimeric T cell clones were found, with a detection sensitivity of approximately 95 clones per million clonotypes. To look for features that set related mother-child pairs apart from unrelated individuals, the researchers ran deep NGS to compare the TCR beta repertoires of mothers and children. Mothers averaged about 37 +/- 4 years of age and children averaged around 10 +/- 4 years. After adapters were ligated using NEBNext reagents, the libraries underwent 100+100 nt paired-end sequencing on an Illumina HiSeq 2000. Mother and child libraries were prepared a month apart and sequenced in separate runs to prevent cross-contamination. For each donor, between roughly 500,000 and 2,300,000 distinct TCR beta clonotypes were identified. Naive TCR beta clonotypes were estimated from low-frequency clonotypes matched to each donor's FACS-determined naive share, without sorting.

Sequencing was performed on blood. This receptor was obtained from a boy aged 5-17 years in good health. Here the chain combines TRBV4-3 and TRBJ2-3, with the D gene not confidently named. DNA sequence: TGCGCCAGCAGCCAAGATCGGGCAGGTTACACAGATACGCAGTATTTT. This encodes CASSQDRAGYTDTQYF.